The subject of this entry is one T cell receptor beta chain. No patient escaped relapse after autologous stem cell transplantation, and brentuximab vedotin exposure varied. Profiled with immunoSEQ multiplex PCR; TCRdb holds only in-frame clones, not every one. The sample records roughly 81,000 clones, over 90% being singletons. The sample is drawn from a study of PD-1 blockade in classical Hodgkin lymphoma. Trimming pared 1 base from V and 7 bases from J, leaving 8 bases between. The germline gives CDR1 MNHEY, CDR2 SVGAGI. The CDR3 length is 13 residues. The clonotype comes from a human donor with classical Hodgkin lymphoma. The rearrangement links TRBV6-5 to TRBJ1-5, with a weak D call TRBD1 (5 bases). Sample: peripheral blood mononuclear cells (PBMCs), taken before the second cycle of nivolumab. The CDR3 coding sequence is TGTGCCAGCAGTTACTTTGGGGGGCAGCCCCAGCATTTT. Its protein product is CASSYFGGQPQHF.